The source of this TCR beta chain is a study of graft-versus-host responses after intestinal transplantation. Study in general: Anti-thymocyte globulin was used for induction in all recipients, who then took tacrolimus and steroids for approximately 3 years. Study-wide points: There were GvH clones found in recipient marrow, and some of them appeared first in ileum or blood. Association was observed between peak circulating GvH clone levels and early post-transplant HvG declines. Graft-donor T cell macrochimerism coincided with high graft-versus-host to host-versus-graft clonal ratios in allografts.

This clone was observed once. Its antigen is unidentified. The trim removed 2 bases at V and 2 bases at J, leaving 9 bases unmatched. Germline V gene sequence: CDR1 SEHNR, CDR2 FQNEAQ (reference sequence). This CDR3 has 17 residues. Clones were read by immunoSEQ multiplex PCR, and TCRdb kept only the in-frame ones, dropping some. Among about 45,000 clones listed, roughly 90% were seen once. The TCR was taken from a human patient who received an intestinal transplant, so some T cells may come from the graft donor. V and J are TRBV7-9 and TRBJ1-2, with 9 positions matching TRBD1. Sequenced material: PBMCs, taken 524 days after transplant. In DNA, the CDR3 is TGTGCCAGCAGCTTAAAGAGGTGGGACAGGGAAAACTATGGCTACACCTTC. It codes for CASSLKRWDRENYGYTF.